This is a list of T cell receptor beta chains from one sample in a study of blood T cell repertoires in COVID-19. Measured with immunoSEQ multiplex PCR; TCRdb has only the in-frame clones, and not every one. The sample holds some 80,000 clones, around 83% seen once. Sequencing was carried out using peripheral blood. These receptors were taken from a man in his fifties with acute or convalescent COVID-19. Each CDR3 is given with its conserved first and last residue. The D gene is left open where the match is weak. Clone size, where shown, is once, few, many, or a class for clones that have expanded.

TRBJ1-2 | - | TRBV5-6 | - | TGTGCCAGCAGCCCGGGGCCTAGCGGTGTCTATGGCTACACCTTC | CASSPGPSGVYGYTF
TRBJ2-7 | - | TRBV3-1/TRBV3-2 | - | TGTGCCAGCAGCCAAGCCTATGCGTCGGGTGAGCAGTACTTC | CASSQAYASGEQYF
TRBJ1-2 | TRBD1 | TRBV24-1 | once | TGTGCCACCAGTAGGACAGGGGACTATGGCTACACCTTC | CATSRTGDYGYTF
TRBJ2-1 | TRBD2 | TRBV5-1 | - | TGCGCCAGCAGCTTGGCTAGCGGGGGTTTTGAGCAGTTCTTC | CASSLASGGFEQFF
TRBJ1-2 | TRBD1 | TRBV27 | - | TGTGCCAGCAGTTTAGTTGCAGGGGGCTTGAGGGGCTACACCTTC | CASSLVAGGLRGYTF
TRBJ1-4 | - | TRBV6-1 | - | TGTGCCACCCAACAGTTTGAAAAACTGTTTTTT | CATQQFEKLFF
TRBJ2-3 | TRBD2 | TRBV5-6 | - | TGTGCCAGCAGCTTGAGCGGGAATACGCAGTATTTT | CASSLSGNTQYF
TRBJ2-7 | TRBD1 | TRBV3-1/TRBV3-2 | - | TGTGCCAGCAGCCCAGGACAGGGCGAGCAGTACTTC | CASSPGQGEQYF
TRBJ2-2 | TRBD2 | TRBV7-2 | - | TGTGCCAGCAGCTATCAGACTAGCGGGGGCCTAAACACCGGGGAGCTGTTTTTT | CASSYQTSGGLNTGELFF
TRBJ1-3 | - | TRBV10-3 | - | TGTGCCATCAGTGACCTCGGAAACACCATATATTTT | CAISDLGNTIYF
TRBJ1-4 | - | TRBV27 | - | TGTGCCAGCAGTTCCCCCGGGTCCAAGAATGAAAAACTGTTTTTT | CASSSPGSKNEKLFF
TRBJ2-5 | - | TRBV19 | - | TGTGCCAGTAGTATAGACCTGACCCAGTACTTC | CASSIDLTQYF
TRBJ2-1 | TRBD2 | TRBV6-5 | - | TGTGCCAGCAGAGGAGCGGGAGGGGACAATGAGCAGTTCTTC | CASRGAGGDNEQFF
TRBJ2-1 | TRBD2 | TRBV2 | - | TGTGCCAGCAGTGAAGGACTAGCGACCCCTGAGCAGTTCTTC | CASSEGLATPEQFF
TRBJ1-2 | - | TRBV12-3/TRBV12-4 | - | TGTGCCAGCAACATAGGGAGGAACTATGGCTACACCTTC | CASNIGRNYGYTF
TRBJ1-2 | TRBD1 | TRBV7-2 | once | TGTGCCAGCCGCCCCCGGGACAGGGATCGAAATGGCTACACCTTC | CASRPRDRDRNGYTF
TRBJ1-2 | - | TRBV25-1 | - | TGTGCCAGCAGTGAATGGAGTTTCGGTCCCGGCGGCTATGGCTACACCTTC | CASSEWSFGPGGYGYTF
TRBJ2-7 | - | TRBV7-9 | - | TGTGCCAGCAGCTTGGCAGGGGATCCCTACGAGCAGTACTTC | CASSLAGDPYEQYF
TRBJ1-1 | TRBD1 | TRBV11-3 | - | TGTGCCAGCGCGGACAGGGCGAACACTGAAGCTTTCTTT | CASADRANTEAFF
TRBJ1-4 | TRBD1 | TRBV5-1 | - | TGCGCCAGCAGCCGAGGACAGGGGGCGATGGGCGAAAAACTGTTTTTT | CASSRGQGAMGEKLFF
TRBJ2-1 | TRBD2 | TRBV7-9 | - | TGTGCCAGCAGCCCTCGGACTAGCGGCCTAACTGATGAGCAGTTCTTC | CASSPRTSGLTDEQFF
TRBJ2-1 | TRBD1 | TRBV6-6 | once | TGTGCCAGCAGCCGCGGACAGGTCTCCTACAATGAGCAGTTCTTC | CASSRGQVSYNEQFF
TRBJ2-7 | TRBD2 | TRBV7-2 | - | TGTGCCAGCAGCTTGGCTAGCGGGGGGGGCTACGAGCAGTACTTC | CASSLASGGGYEQYF
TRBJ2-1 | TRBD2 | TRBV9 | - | TGTGCCAGCAGCGTTGGACTAGCCGCCTCCTACAATGAGCAGTTCTTC | CASSVGLAASYNEQFF
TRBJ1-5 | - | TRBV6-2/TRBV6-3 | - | TGTGCCAGCAGTTACCAGGCCGATAGCAATCAGCCCCAGCATTTT | CASSYQADSNQPQHF
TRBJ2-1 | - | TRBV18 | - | TGTGCCAGCTCACCCACGCAGTACAATGAGCAGTTCTTC | CASSPTQYNEQFF
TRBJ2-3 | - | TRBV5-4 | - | TGTGCCAGCAGCTCGCGGGGCAGAACAGATACGCAGTATTTT | CASSSRGRTDTQYF
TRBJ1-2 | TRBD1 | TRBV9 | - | TGTGCCAGCAGCGAGAGTAGACAGGGAGGCTATGGCTACACCTTC | CASSESRQGGYGYTF
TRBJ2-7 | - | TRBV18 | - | TGTGCCAGCTCACCACTCGGGGGATTGTCTAACGAGCAGTACTTC | CASSPLGGLSNEQYF
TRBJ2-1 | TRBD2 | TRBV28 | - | TGTGCCAGCAGTTTACACCCCCCGCGGGGGGGCCGGGGTGAGCAGTTCTTC | CASSLHPPRGGRGEQFF
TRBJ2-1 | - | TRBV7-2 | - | TGTGCCAGCAGCTTAGACTGGAGTGAGCAGTTCTTC | CASSLDWSEQFF
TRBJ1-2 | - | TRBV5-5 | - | TGTGCCAGCAGCTCCCGAGGAGACTATGGCTACACCTTC | CASSSRGDYGYTF
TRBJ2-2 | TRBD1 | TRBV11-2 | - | TGTGCCAGCAGCTTAAATCAGGGGGCTCGCACCGGGGAGCTGTTTTTT | CASSLNQGARTGELFF
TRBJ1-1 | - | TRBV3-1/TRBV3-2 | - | TGTGCCAGCAGCCAAAGCGGGGGGGCTGGTGAAGCTTTCTTT | CASSQSGGAGEAFF
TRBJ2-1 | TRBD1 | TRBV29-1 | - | TGCAGCGCTAGTGTAGGACAGGGAACCTACAATGAGCAGTTCTTC | CSASVGQGTYNEQFF
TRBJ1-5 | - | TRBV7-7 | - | TGTGCCAGCAGCTTAGGGCCAGGGGTGGGACAGCCCCAGCATTTT | CASSLGPGVGQPQHF
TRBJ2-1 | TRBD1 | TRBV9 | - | TGTGCCAGCAGCGTAGCGACGGGACAGGTACTGAATGAGCAGTTCTTC | CASSVATGQVLNEQFF
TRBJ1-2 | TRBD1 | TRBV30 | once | TGTGCCTGGAGTAAACAGGGGAGGAACTATGGCTACACCTTC | CAWSKQGRNYGYTF
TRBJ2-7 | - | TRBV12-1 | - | TGTGCCAGCAGCTGGCGGAATAGGAGCGGGGGCTCCTACGAGCAGTACTTC | CASSWRNRSGGSYEQYF
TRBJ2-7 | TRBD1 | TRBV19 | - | TGTGCCAGTAGTAGCTTCTGGGACAGGGACTACGAGCAGTACTTC | CASSSFWDRDYEQYF
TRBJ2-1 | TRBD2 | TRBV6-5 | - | TGTGCCAGCAGTTACTCTGTCCAGCGGGAGTTGAATGAGCAGTTCTTC | CASSYSVQRELNEQFF
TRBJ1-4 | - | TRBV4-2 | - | TGTGCCAGCAGCCAAGAGTTCTCGGGAGGAGGTAATGAAAAACTGTTTTTT | CASSQEFSGGGNEKLFF
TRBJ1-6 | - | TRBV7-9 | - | TGTGCCAGCAGCTTAAAAACAGGAAGCTCCTATAATTCACCCCTCCACTTT | CASSLKTGSSYNSPLHF
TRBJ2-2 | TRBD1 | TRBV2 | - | TGTGCCAGCAGTGGACATCAGGGGGCGACCGGGGAGCTGTTTTTT | CASSGHQGATGELFF